One and the same sample provided the 18 T cell receptor beta chains below, sequenced in a study of T cells in Graves' hyperthyroidism and ophthalmopathy. From RNA transcripts, TCR beta CDR3 regions were amplified. The primer set for the first-round RT-PCR of the TCR CDR3 was HTBI. Each CDR3 protein gets one entry after TCRdb re-called the multiplex PCR reads with MiXCR. The sample has over 250,000 distinct CDR3 sequences, about a sixth seen once. Sequencing was carried out using blood. These receptors originate from a woman aged 55-70 years with Graves' ophthalmopathy.

The chain recombines TRBV20-1 with TRBJ2-5, with 9 bases lining up with TRBD1. CDR3 length: 14 amino acids. The J segment lost 4 bases and the V segment lost 7 bases, leaving 10 bases of the junction unmatched. Germline V gene sequence: CDR1 DFQATT, CDR2 SNEGSKA (reference sequence). CDR3 sequence reads: CSGPTGGSGETQYF. The DNA for the CDR3 is TGCAGTGGGCCCACAGGGGGCTCTGGAGAGACCCAGTACTTC.

The V and J genes are TRBV5-1 and TRBJ2-7; 8 bases are shared with TRBD1. Trimming at V came to 4 bases and at J to 1 base, leaving 7 bases not matched to a gene. The CDR3 length is 15 residues. Germline V gene sequence: CDR1 SGHRS, CDR2 YFSETQ. The CDR3 DNA reads as TGCGCCAGCAGCGAGGACAGGGCGCATTCCTACGAGCAGTACTTC. It yields the protein CASSEDRAHSYEQYF.

The chain has TRBV7-2 and TRBJ1-1; TRBD1 might be the D (6 bases). Per germline, CDR1 SGHTA and CDR2 FQGNSA. This CDR3 has 14 amino acids. Trimming cost V 5 bases and J 5 bases, with 15 bases left between them. This CDR3 reads CASSRPRGGTEAFF. The CDR3 DNA follows: TGTGCCAGCAGCCGACCCAGGGGCGGGACTGAAGCTTTCTTT.

This clonotype was counted at least ten times. The chain combines TRBV2 with TRBJ2-7; unclear D gene. The CDR3 is 13 residues long. Germline V lookup: CDR1 SNHLY, CDR2 FYNNEI. Trimming removed 4 bases from V and 0 bases from J, with 7 bases in between. This chain's CDR3 is CASSGSRSYEQYF. CDR3 bases: TGTGCCAGCAGTGGATCACGCTCCTACGAGCAGTACTTC.

This clonotype was counted only a few times. The V call is TRBV19, the J call TRBJ2-1; TRBD1 matches 10 bases. This CDR3 has 15 residues. The V segment lost 8 bases and the J segment 6 bases; nucleotides outside the gene matches: 10. Per the germline V gene, CDR1 is LNHDA and CDR2 is SQIVND (reference sequence). The CDR3 coding sequence is TGTGCCAGTCAAAAACCGGGACAGGGGTCCAATGAGCAGTTCTTC. It codes for CASQKPGQGSNEQFF. Looking up the rest from reference TRBV19 and TRBJ2-1 gives the full variable domain: DGGITQSPKYLFRKEGQNVTLSCEQNLNHDAMYWYRQDPGQGLRLIYYSQIVNDFQKGDIAEGYSVSREKKESFPLTVTSAQKNPTAFYLCASQKPGQGSNEQFFGPGTRLTVL.

The chain carries TRBV6-2 or TRBV6-3 and TRBJ2-5, with a tentative D call TRBD2 (7 bases). Per the germline V gene, CDR1 is MNHEY and CDR2 is SVGEGT. CDR3 length equals 14 residues. V shed 2 bases and J shed 5 bases, with 12 bases lying between them. DNA of the CDR3: TGTGCCAGCAGTTACAGGGCGGGGGCCGAGACCCAGTACTTC. This sequence encodes CASSYRAGAETQYF.

This clonotype was counted ten times or more. The chain links TRBV6-1 to TRBJ2-5, with D possibly matching TRBD1 (6 bases). Trimming cost V 6 bases and J 5 bases, with 16 bases left between them. The germline V gene encodes CDR1 MNHNS and CDR2 SASEGT. CDR3 size: 14 residues. CDR3 protein: CASRGGHRGETQYF. As DNA, the CDR3 is TGTGCCAGCAGAGGAGGACATAGGGGGGAGACCCAGTACTTC.

This clonotype was seen many times. The chain is built from TRBV2 and TRBJ1-6, with 7 nucleotides matching TRBD1. The CDR3 is 13 amino acids. V dropped 11 bases and J dropped 2; count of bases not matched to a gene: 3. CDR1 is SNHLY, CDR2 FYNNEI, per germline. The CDR3 is CAGTGAYNSPLHF. CDR3 coding DNA: TGTGCCGGTACAGGGGCCTATAATTCACCCCTCCACTTT.

This clonotype occurred once. With a much larger clone just one base away, this may be a read error. V usage is TRBV20-1 and J usage is TRBJ1-2; D is undetermined. The CDR3 has 13 amino acids. Trimming pared 6 bases from V and 6 bases from J, leaving 17 bases between. Germline CDR1 reads DFQATT; CDR2 reads SNEGSKA (reference sequence). The CDR3 coding sequence is TGCAGTGCCTCCCCACTCGGGAACGATGGCTACACCTTC. This gives the protein CSASPLGNDGYTF.

This chain joins TRBV19 and TRBJ2-1, with a weak D call TRBD1 (6 bases). This CDR3 is 14 amino acids long. Germline-derived CDR1 and CDR2 are LNHDA and SQIVND (reference sequence). V lost 3 bases, J lost 3 bases, and 9 bases lay in between. The DNA for the CDR3 is TGTGCCAGTAGTATTTCCAGGGGCTACAATGAGCAGTTCTTC. It encodes CASSISRGYNEQFF.

CDR3: CASSSIRGPDTQYF. The CDR3 coding sequence is TGTGCCAGCAGTTCGATCAGGGGGCCAGATACGCAGTATTTT. J is TRBJ2-3 and V is TRBV6-9, with 8 positions matching TRBD1. Germline V gene data show CDR1 as MNHGY and CDR2 as SVAAGI. This CDR3 has 14 residues. Unmatched junction bases numbered 4, after V lost 4 bases and J lost 4 bases.

This clonotype was seen many times. The rearrangement joins TRBV15 to TRBJ2-7; no firm D call. Trimming removed 0 bases at V and 2 bases at J, with 8 bases between. Germline V gives CDR1 LNHNV, CDR2 YYDKDF (reference sequence). CDR3 length: 14 amino acids. CDR3 protein: CATSREAVTYEQYF. CDR3 DNA sequence: TGTGCCACCAGCAGAGAGGCCGTTACCTACGAGCAGTACTTC.

The CDR3 coding sequence is TGTGCCAGCAGCACCCGGGACAGGGGAGACTACGAGCAGTACTTC. Protein product: CASSTRDRGDYEQYF. The J gene is TRBJ2-7, the V gene TRBV7-2, with 10 positions matching TRBD1. V gave up 5 bases and J gave up 3 bases; unmatched junction bases: 7. Germline V gives CDR1 SGHTA, CDR2 FQGNSA. CDR3 length: 15 residues. Full variable domain (missing parts from reference TRBV7-2 and TRBJ2-7): GAGVSQSPSNKVTEKGKDVELRCDPISGHTALYWYRQSLGQGLEFLIYFQGNSAPDKSGLPSDRFSAERTGGSVSTLTIQRTQQEDSAVYLCASSTRDRGDYEQYFGPGTRLTVT.

This clonotype was picked up many times. The V call is TRBV5-1, the J call TRBJ2-3, with TRBD2 matching 8 bases. Germline values: CDR1 SGHRS, CDR2 YFSETQ. V was clipped by 7 bases and J by 4 bases; unmatched bases: 8. The CDR3 length is 14 residues. CDR3 protein: CASYDSAGADTQYF. DNA of the CDR3: TGCGCCAGCTATGATTCAGCGGGGGCAGATACGCAGTATTTT.

This chain joins TRBV20-1 and TRBJ2-6, with a weak D call TRBD1 (5 bases). Deletions cut 4 bases from V and 1 base from J, with 5 bases between. Germline CDR1 DFQATT, CDR2 SNEGSKA (reference sequence). There are 13 residues in the CDR3. Here the CDR3 reads CSATGSGANVLTF. For the CDR3, the DNA is TGCAGTGCTACAGGGTCTGGGGCCAACGTCCTGACTTTC.

This clonotype was seen ten or more times. The V call is TRBV20-1, the J call TRBJ2-7, with D tentatively TRBD1 (6 bases). Germline CDR1 and CDR2: DFQATT and SNEGSKA (reference sequence). There are 15 residues in the CDR3. V was shortened by 4 bases and J by 1 base, with 17 bases between the two germline ends. Written as DNA, the CDR3 is TGCAGTGCTACCGCGAAGACAGGCCTTTCCTACGAGCAGTACTTC. Amino acids: CSATAKTGLSYEQYF.

This clonotype was recorded many times. The rearrangement links TRBV6-6 to TRBJ1-1; D possibly corresponds to TRBD1 (5 bases). The ends were cut back, 2 bases at V and 6 bases at J, with 16 bases in the middle. Looked up from germline, CDR1 is MNHNY and CDR2 is SVGAGI (reference sequence). CDR3 length: 15 amino acids. The chain's CDR3 is CASSYLDLGTAEAFF. The CDR3 DNA sequence: TGTGCCAGCAGTTACCTGGACCTAGGGACGGCTGAAGCTTTCTTT.

In its sample, this clonotype was seen many times. The rearrangement joins TRBV9 to TRBJ2-2, with D unresolved. This CDR3 contains 15 residues. V lost 2 bases and J lost 5, with 13 bases in between. Germline CDR1 reads SGDLS; CDR2 reads YYNGEE. The CDR3 loop is CASSVSLAGTGELFF. In DNA, the CDR3 is TGTGCCAGCAGCGTTTCCCTTGCCGGTACCGGGGAGCTGTTTTTT. Filled out from reference TRBV9 and TRBJ2-2, the complete variable domain reads DSGVTQTPKHLITATGQRVTLRCSPRSGDLSVYWYQQSLDQGLQFLIQYYNGEERAKGNILERFSAQQFPDLHSELNLSSLELGDSALYFCASSVSLAGTGELFFGEGSRLTVL.